This entry concerns a single TCR beta chain. Its cognate antigen has yet to be identified. Qualities for individual bases were not recorded, and no much larger clone is one base off. Including the terminal cysteine and phenylalanine, the CDR3 comprises 14 residues. CDR3 DNA only is kept here, 42 bases in frame from base 1. CDR1 and CDR2 (SGHTA, FQGNSA) derive from the germline V gene. V is cut by 4 bases and J by 5 bases, and the space between the germline ends is 12 bases. Sequenced on an Illumina HiSeq 1500. TCRdb handled the public reads itself, with Q25 trimming in fastp and clone calling in MiXCR, and kept productive beta chains. CDR3 protein sequences are deduplicated, and each keeps its most common genes and DNA. The sample data list around 570,000 distinct CDR3 sequences, and 35% to 50% of these were observed just once. The ten most abundant clones make up roughly 50% of the sample. The treatment or condition label, read with the paper, signifies: in vitro stimulation with specific CMV peptide epitopes to enrich CMV-specific T cells.

The data originate from a study of T cell repertoires in cytomegalovirus infection (dated by TCRdb to the late 2010s). At the level of the whole study: The peptide stimulations were aimed at well-studied HLA-B-restricted epitopes as well as recently identified HLA-C-restricted CMV epitopes, whose presentation resists viral immunomodulation. Donor HLA type was relevant to the analysis, as public TCR beta signatures indicated carriage of CMV infection together with the matching HLA type.

Paper-wide results and their limitations: In both this cohort and an independent approximately 350-donor cohort, the cumulative frequency of public TCR beta family members distinguished carriers of CMV infection plus the relevant HLA type. The ex vivo response was dominated by HLA-C-restricted CMV-specific TCR beta clonotypes, and the single most frequent clonotype in two of eight donors was supplied by these HLA-C-restricted clonotypes.

This chain joins TRBV7-2 to TRBJ2-4, with TRBD1 perhaps the D gene, on 6 matching bases. The sample here was cultured PBMCs, taken from culture after CMV antigen stimulation. The sequence was obtained from a human donor in good health (CMV status not recorded). Some clones in this sample may be carry-over from other donors' samples. The sequence in DNA is TGTGCCAGCAGCTCAGGGTGGGGGCAAAACATTCAGTACTTC. It codes for CASSSGWGQNIQYF. The full variable domain, with segments outside the CDR3 supplied by the reference TRBV7-2 and TRBJ2-4 proteins, appears as GAGVSQSPSNKVTEKGKDVELRCDPISGHTALYWYRQSLGQGLEFLIYFQGNSAPDKSGLPSDRFSAERTGGSVSTLTIQRTQQEDSAVYLCASSSGWGQNIQYFGAGTRLSVL.